One and the same sample provided the 15 T cell receptor beta chains below, sequenced in a study of beta chain features in type 1 diabetes. Expressed TCRB transcripts were sequenced after all isolated RNA was converted to cDNA. The data were produced by immunoSEQ multiplex PCR, yet TCRdb's version contains in-frame clones alone and is incomplete. The table includes under 950,000 clones, roughly a sixth detected once. The sample consisted of naive CD4+ T cells from blood. The receptor source for this set is a young woman in good health.

The chain is built from TRBV7-2 and TRBJ2-3; either TRBD1 or TRBD2 may fit D (5 bases each). Germline V lookup: CDR1 SGHTA, CDR2 FQGNSA. Trimming took off 3 bases at V and 4 bases at J, with 11 bases between the two ends. The CDR3 is 14 residues long. CDR3 nucleotides: TGTGCCAGCAGCTTCACCCCGGGGCCAGATACGCAGTATTTT. Translating it yields CASSFTPGPDTQYF.

Only a few counts were recorded for this clone. Within the sample, other DNA sequences also encode this same CDR3. V and J are TRBV7-9 and TRBJ2-7; weak D call: TRBD2 (6 bases). The CDR3 runs 14 residues. Germline CDR1 reads SEHNR; CDR2 reads FQNEAQ (reference sequence). V lost 1 base and J 1 base, leaving 8 bases between the germline ends. The CDR3 loop is CASSLEGGSYEQYF. The DNA for the CDR3 is TGTGCCAGCAGCTTAGAGGGAGGATCCTACGAGCAGTACTTC.

The chain employs TRBV15 and TRBJ2-5; 10 nucleotides line up with TRBD1. Germline trimming cut 3 bases from V and 5 bases from J; bases unmatched to any gene: 6. In germline, CDR1 is LNHNV, CDR2 YYDKDF (reference sequence). The CDR3 loop spans 15 amino acids. CDR3 residues: CATSSHDRGLETQYF. The CDR3 nucleotides read TGTGCCACCAGCAGTCATGACAGGGGGCTGGAGACCCAGTACTTC.

The J gene is TRBJ2-5, the V gene TRBV10-3, with TRBD2 as a possible D gene (5 bases). The CDR3 is made up of 13 amino acids. Germline CDR1 ENHRY, CDR2 SYGVKD. Trimming removed 10 bases from V and 4 bases from J, with 16 bases in between. The CDR3 here is CATSERDGETQYF. The CDR3 bases are TGTGCCACCTCCGAACGGGATGGAGAGACCCAGTACTTC.

V gene TRBV25-1 combines with J gene TRBJ2-2, with D possibly matching TRBD1 (6 bases). CDR3 length equals 16 residues. Deletions cut 7 bases from V and 6 bases from J, with 21 bases between. CDR1 is MGHDK, CDR2 SYGVNS, per germline. CDR3 sequence (DNA): TGTGCCAGCACTCCCCACGAAGGGGGATTCGCCGGGGAGCTGTTTTTT. This translates into CASTPHEGGFAGELFF. Combining the CDR3 with reference TRBV25-1 and TRBJ2-2 gives the whole variable domain EADIYQTPRYLVIGTGKKITLECSQTMGHDKMYWYQQDPGMELHLIHYSYGVNSTEKGDLSSESTVSRIRTEHFPLTLESARPSHTSQYLCASTPHEGGFAGELFFGEGSRLTVL.

This clone has a single count. This chain uses TRBV25-1 with TRBJ2-5; 9 bases are a match to TRBD1. Losses at the gene ends were 5 bases for V and 2 bases for J; bases not matched to a gene: 9. The CDR3 has 16 amino acids. Germline V gene data show CDR1 as MGHDK and CDR2 as SYGVNS. In DNA form, the CDR3 reads TGTGCCAGCAGTTACGGCACCGGGACAGGGCAAGAGACCCAGTACTTC. This encodes CASSYGTGTGQETQYF.

V gene TRBV27 combines with J gene TRBJ2-5; 7 bases line up with TRBD1. Trimming removed 3 bases from V and 4 bases from J; junction bases left unmatched: 8. Germline lookup yields CDR1 MNHEY and CDR2 SMNVEV (reference sequence). There are 15 residues in the CDR3. The CDR3 nucleotides read TGTGCCAGCAGTTTTACAGGGGCAGGGAGAGAGACCCAGTACTTC. Translation gives CASSFTGAGRETQYF.

The rearrangement uses TRBV7-2 and TRBJ1-2, with D possibly matching TRBD1 (5 bases). This CDR3 is built from 15 residues. In germline, CDR1 is SGHTA, CDR2 FQGNSA. Deletions cut 1 base from V and 5 bases from J, with 14 bases between. CDR3 amino acids: CASSLVQGRDYGYTF. The DNA of the CDR3 is TGTGCCAGCAGCTTAGTGCAGGGCAGGGATTATGGCTACACCTTC.

This clone was observed a handful of times. The chain joins TRBV4-2 to TRBJ2-5; 9 nucleotides match TRBD1. The length of the CDR3 is 14 residues. V lost 4 bases, J lost 5 bases, and 5 bases stayed unmatched. In germline, CDR1 is LGHNA, CDR2 YNFKEQ. Here the CDR3 DNA reads TGTGCCAGCAGCCCCAGGACAGGGGTTGAGACCCAGTACTTC. It codes for CASSPRTGVETQYF.

This clone has just a few counts. The V gene is TRBV5-4, the J gene TRBJ2-1; D is perhaps TRBD2 (6 bases). This CDR3 comprises 16 residues. Trimming pared 4 bases from V and 6 bases from J, leaving 20 bases between. Per germline, CDR1 SGHNT and CDR2 YYREEE (reference sequence). CDR3 DNA sequence: TGTGCCAGCAGCCGCCTTTTGGGGGAGGTCGCCAATGAGCAGTTCTTC. It is translated as CASSRLLGEVANEQFF.

This chain links TRBV4-3 with TRBJ2-5; D may be TRBD1 (5 bases). This CDR3 spans 14 amino acids. Germline V gene lookup returns CDR1 LGHNA and CDR2 YSLEER. V was clipped by 1 base and J by 5 bases, with 11 bases between them. CDR3 protein: CASSQAPRVETQYF. The CDR3 DNA sequence: TGCGCCAGCAGCCAAGCACCCAGGGTTGAGACCCAGTACTTC.

This clone was detected only a few times. The chain joins TRBV10-3 to TRBJ1-2; D gene unclear. Trimming removed 0 bases from V and 1 base from J, with 9 bases in between. Germline V lookup: CDR1 ENHRY, CDR2 SYGVKD. This CDR3 is built from 15 residues. The chain's CDR3 is CAISESRQYNYGYTF. The CDR3 DNA reads as TGTGCCATCAGTGAGTCGAGGCAGTATAACTATGGCTACACCTTC.

The chain joins TRBV7-9 to TRBJ2-1; weak D call: TRBD1 (5 bases). Germline V lookup: CDR1 SEHNR, CDR2 FQNEAQ (reference sequence). V was pared by 2 bases and J by 15 bases, with 8 bases between. There are 10 residues in the CDR3. Here the CDR3 reads CASSLQGLFF. As DNA, the CDR3 is TGTGCCAGCAGCTTACAGGGTCTGTTCTTC.

The genes are TRBV4-3 and TRBJ1-2, with D hard to call. The V and J ends lost 1 base and 5 bases respectively, with 14 bases between them. CDR1 and CDR2 from the germline V gene are LGHNA and YSLEER. This CDR3 is built from 15 residues. CDR3 protein: CASSQAAGRGYGYTF. The CDR3 coding sequence is TGCGCCAGCAGCCAAGCTGCAGGCCGGGGTTATGGCTACACCTTC.

A few counts support this clone. One end of the junction varies from germline; a read error may be responsible. The V call is TRBV7-9, the J call TRBJ1-5; D is possibly TRBD1 (5 bases). The CDR3 is 16 residues long. Germline V gene sequence: CDR1 SEHNR, CDR2 FQNEAQ (reference sequence). The CDR3 loop is CASSQDRRAGLQPQHF. In nucleotides, the CDR3 is TGCGCCAGCAGCCAAGACCGGAGGGCAGGGCTGCAGCCCCAGCATTTT. The full variable domain, with the rest looked up from reference TRBV7-9 and TRBJ1-5, is DTGVSQNPRHKITKRGQNVTFRCDPISEHNRLYWYRQTLGQGPEFLTYFQNEAQLEKSRLLSDRFSAERPKGSFSTLEIQRTEQGDSAMYLCASSQDRRAGLQPQHFGDGTRLSIL.